What follows are 27 T cell receptor beta chains derived from one specimen sequenced in a study of cytomegalovirus exposure and HLA in healthy donors (dated 2017 in TCRdb). To prepare the library, the immunoSEQ multiplex PCR assay was applied. The multiplex PCR relied on a mix of 60 forward primers for TCR Vbeta segments and 13 reverse primers for TCR Jbeta segments. TCRdb carries this immuneACCESS record with in-frame sequences only. Its versions omit some clonotypes, under half of them owing to an unresolved V gene in the studies checked, with the rest unexplained. The sample table records about 140,000 clones; approximately 80% of these occur just once. The ten biggest clones cover under 3% of the sample. Sequencing used PBMCs. The origin of the receptors is a female donor in good health and CMV-seronegative.

This chain uses TRBV19 with TRBJ1-2, with TRBD1 identical over 9 bases. In germline, CDR1 is LNHDA, CDR2 SQIVND (reference sequence). The CDR3 is 14 residues long. V was pared by 5 bases and J by 4 bases, with 5 bases of the junction left unmatched. The CDR3 here is CASSPRDRAYGYTF. The CDR3 DNA follows: TGTGCCAGTAGTCCCCGGGACAGGGCCTATGGCTACACCTTC.

The chain uses TRBV19 and TRBJ2-5; 7 bases match TRBD2. Germline values: CDR1 LNHDA, CDR2 SQIVND (reference sequence). V lost 1 base and J lost 2; bases outside the gene matches: 4. The CDR3 has 15 residues. The CDR3 here is CASSIAPGLQETQYF. CDR3 bases: TGTGCCAGTAGTATAGCCCCGGGACTACAAGAGACCCAGTACTTC.

The chain carries TRBV5-1 and TRBJ2-1; TRBD2 is a possible D gene (5 bases). CDR3 length: 16 amino acids. V gave up 3 bases and J gave up 6 bases, with 19 bases separating them. From germline, CDR1 is SGHRS and CDR2 YFSETQ. CDR3: CASSYQSSYLGNEQFF. The DNA of the CDR3 is TGCGCCAGCAGCTACCAATCTAGCTATCTTGGCAATGAGCAGTTCTTC.

The chain combines TRBV2 with TRBJ2-3, with TRBD2 matching 11 bases. Trimming took 6 bases from V and 0 from J; bases not matched to a gene: 5. Germline CDR1 and CDR2: SNHLY and FYNNEI. This CDR3 is built from 16 residues. The CDR3 is CASRRTSGLSTDTQYF. The CDR3 coding sequence is TGTGCCAGCAGACGGACTAGCGGGCTCAGCACAGATACGCAGTATTTT. The whole variable domain, filled in from reference TRBV2 and TRBJ2-3, reads EPEVTQTPSHQVTQMGQEVILRCVPISNHLYFYWYRQILGQKVEFLVSFYNNEISEKSEIFDDQFSVERPDGSNFTLKIRSTKLEDSAMYFCASRRTSGLSTDTQYFGPGTRLTVL.

This rearrangement joins TRBV15 to TRBJ1-4; D gene uncertain. Deletions cut 1 base from V and 8 bases from J, with 17 bases between. This CDR3 is 16 amino acids long. CDR1 is LNHNV and CDR2 is YYDKDF in the germline V gene (reference sequence). CDR3 amino acids: CATSRVKGSSLEKLFF. In nucleotides, the CDR3 is TGTGCCACCAGCAGAGTTAAAGGGAGTAGTCTGGAAAAACTGTTTTTT.

This chain connects TRBV27 to TRBJ2-7; the match to TRBD2 covers 7 bases. Trimming at V came to 3 bases and at J to 6 bases, leaving 8 bases not matched to a gene. CDR1 and CDR2 from the germline V gene are MNHEY and SMNVEV (reference sequence). The CDR3 sequence is 14 residues long. The CDR3 DNA reads as TGTGCCAGCAGTTTTACAGGACTAGTTCGCGAGCAGTACTTC. This translates into CASSFTGLVREQYF.

This clone was seen a single time. The V call is TRBV15, the J call TRBJ1-1, with a weak D call TRBD1 (5 bases). The CDR3 covers 18 residues. The germline V gene encodes CDR1 LNHNV and CDR2 YYDKDF (reference sequence). Trimming took off 0 bases at V and 3 bases at J, with 20 bases between the two ends. The chain's CDR3 is CATSRDPWAGSGDTEAFF. In DNA, the CDR3 is TGTGCCACCAGCAGAGATCCCTGGGCCGGGTCGGGGGACACTGAAGCTTTCTTT.

The CDR3 is CASSPLGALAEETQYF. In DNA form, the CDR3 reads TGTGCCAGCAGCCCTTTAGGGGCACTAGCTGAAGAGACCCAGTACTTC. This rearrangement joins TRBV7-9 to TRBJ2-5, with D possibly TRBD2 on 6 matching bases. This CDR3 region has 16 residues. Between the trimmed V and J ends, which lost 5 bases and 3 bases, there was a span of 19 bases. Germline V CDR1 and CDR2: SEHNR, FQNEAQ (reference sequence).

The chain combines TRBV29-1 with TRBJ2-1; 10 bases fit TRBD1. V lost 6 bases and J lost 12; bases outside the gene matches: 14. Germline V lookup: CDR1 SQVTM, CDR2 ANQGSEA. The CDR3 spans 14 residues. The CDR3 loop reads CSVGTGAIGPGQFF. CDR3 DNA: TGCAGCGTCGGGACAGGGGCGATAGGTCCGGGGCAGTTCTTC.

CDR3 bases: TGTGCCAGCAGTTTACAGGGCCGGTGGAATCAGCCCCAGCATTTT. It encodes CASSLQGRWNQPQHF. The chain recombines TRBV28 with TRBJ1-5; D possibly corresponds to TRBD1 (5 bases). V lost 2 bases to trimming and J lost 4 bases, with 12 bases between them. Germline lookup yields CDR1 MDHEN and CDR2 SYDVKM. The CDR3 has 15 residues.

About this clone: A read error may account for a junction end that differs from germline. The rearrangement uses TRBV7-9 and TRBJ2-7, with D possibly matching TRBD2 (6 bases). The CDR3 is 12 amino acids. CDR1 is SEHNR, CDR2 FQNEAQ, per germline (reference sequence). The CDR3 sequence is CSSSFGAGEQYF. In DNA form, the CDR3 reads TGTTCCAGCAGCTTCGGGGCGGGGGAGCAGTACTTC.

The V and J genes are TRBV6-1 and TRBJ2-2; 11 nucleotides line up with TRBD1. With 6 bases clipped from V and 6 bases from J, the junction kept 3 bases outside the gene matches. This CDR3 is built from 14 residues. Germline CDR1 and CDR2: MNHNS and SASEGT. CDR3 residues: CASSQGQGAGELFF. DNA of the CDR3: TGTGCCAGCAGCCAGGGACAGGGGGCCGGGGAGCTGTTTTTT.

This rearrangement joins TRBV6-1 to TRBJ2-5; D perhaps matches TRBD1 (6 bases). The CDR3 is 17 residues long. V lost 4 bases to trimming and J lost 2 bases, with 20 bases between them. Per germline, CDR1 MNHNS and CDR2 SASEGT. Here the CDR3 DNA reads TGTGCCAGCAGTGGGCCGGATAGGGGGAAAAGGCAAGAGACCCAGTACTTC. It codes for CASSGPDRGKRQETQYF.

This chain connects TRBV5-1 to TRBJ2-7; 12 positions match TRBD1. Germline V CDR1 and CDR2: SGHRS, YFSETQ. The CDR3 is 15 amino acids. The junction had 3 bases not matched to a gene; V was cut back by 0 bases and J by 5 bases. CDR3: CASSLVGTGGNEQYF. The DNA for the CDR3 is TGCGCCAGCAGCTTGGTAGGGACAGGGGGCAACGAGCAGTACTTC.

The chain is built from TRBV7-9 and TRBJ2-6; 10 bases align to TRBD1. Germline V gene lookup returns CDR1 SEHNR and CDR2 FQNEAQ (reference sequence). V lost 5 bases to trimming and J lost 0 bases; unmatched junction nucleotides: 10. CDR3 length equals 19 residues. Here the CDR3 DNA reads TGTGCCAGCAGCGCCAGTGGGACAGGGGTTCCCTCTGGGGCCAACGTCCTGACTTTC. As protein: CASSASGTGVPSGANVLTF.

A few counts support this clone. This chain connects TRBV2 to TRBJ1-2; 7 bases map to TRBD1. The CDR3 is made up of 13 amino acids. Unmatched junction bases numbered 6, after V lost 7 bases and J lost 4 bases. From germline, CDR1 is SNHLY and CDR2 FYNNEI. The CDR3 loop reads CASIRQGPYGYTF. CDR3 sequence (DNA): TGTGCCAGCATACGACAGGGTCCCTATGGCTACACCTTC.

The V and J genes are TRBV7-2 and TRBJ1-5, with 9 bases lining up with TRBD1. V lost 5 bases and J lost 6; bases outside the gene matches: 11. Germline V gene data show CDR1 as SGHTA and CDR2 as FQGNSA. The CDR3 loop spans 16 amino acids. CDR3 in amino acids: CASSIRTGGASQPQHF. The CDR3 coding sequence is TGTGCCAGCAGCATTCGTACAGGGGGCGCGAGTCAGCCCCAGCATTTT.

The V and J genes are TRBV5-4 and TRBJ2-1; a weak D match, TRBD2 (5 bases). CDR1 is SGHNT and CDR2 is YYREEE in the germline V gene (reference sequence). The CDR3 length is 14 residues. Trimming cost V 4 bases and J 5 bases, with 13 bases left between them. The CDR3 DNA reads TGTGCCAGCAGCCGTGCCCTGGGAGACAATGAGCAGTTCTTC. Translated: CASSRALGDNEQFF.

The chain is built from TRBV27 and TRBJ1-6; the D is unclear. Germline V gene sequence: CDR1 MNHEY, CDR2 SMNVEV (reference sequence). The V and J ends lost 3 bases and 0 bases respectively, with 9 bases between them. CDR3 length: 16 amino acids. The CDR3 sequence: CASSFRGSSYNSPLHF. DNA of the CDR3: TGTGCCAGCAGTTTCCGAGGAAGCTCCTATAATTCACCCCTCCACTTT.

The rearrangement joins TRBV19 to TRBJ2-3; TRBD2 matches 11 bases. CDR1 is LNHDA, CDR2 SQIVND, per germline (reference sequence). V was clipped by 6 bases and J by 3 bases; unmatched bases: 5. This CDR3 comprises 15 residues. CDR3 in amino acids: CASRLAGGPTDTQYF. In DNA, the CDR3 is TGTGCCAGTAGATTAGCGGGAGGGCCGACAGATACGCAGTATTTT.

The V and J genes are TRBV30 and TRBJ2-5, with a weak D call TRBD1 (6 bases). V lost 2 bases and J lost 4, with 11 bases in between. The CDR3 is 13 residues long. From germline, CDR1 is GTSNPN and CDR2 SVGIG (reference sequence). The CDR3 DNA reads TGTGCCTGGAGTACTGGGGGCGGAGAGACCCAGTACTTC. Protein: CAWSTGGGETQYF.

The CDR3 loop reads CSVELVWSTDTQYF. For the CDR3, the DNA is TGCAGCGTTGAGCTAGTTTGGTCCACAGATACGCAGTATTTT. This chain uses TRBV29-1 with TRBJ2-3, with no clear D. V lost 3 bases and J lost 2, with 12 bases in between. CDR3 size: 14 residues. The germline CDR1 and CDR2 sequences are SQVTM and ANQGSEA.

This chain joins TRBV30 and TRBJ1-4; 7 positions agree with TRBD1. Germline lookup yields CDR1 GTSNPN and CDR2 SVGIG (reference sequence). J was trimmed by 8 bases and V by 6 bases; bases with no gene match: 6. The CDR3 consists of 12 residues. The CDR3 is CACTGVREKLFF. CDR3 sequence (DNA): TGTGCCTGTACAGGGGTCCGGGAAAAACTGTTTTTT.

The chain couples TRBV5-1 to TRBJ2-1, with unresolved D. The CDR3 has 12 residues. In germline, CDR1 is SGHRS, CDR2 YFSETQ. The V end was cut by 4 bases, the J end by 13 bases, with 15 bases between. Written as DNA, the CDR3 is TGCGCCAGCAGCCTTAGCTTGAAAAACCAGTTCTTC. Protein: CASSLSLKNQFF.

This clone came up a few times. V gene TRBV19 combines with J gene TRBJ2-3, with 7 bases aligning to TRBD1. Germline V gives CDR1 LNHDA, CDR2 SQIVND (reference sequence). The V gene end was trimmed by 9 bases and the J gene end by 0 bases; junction bases not matched to a gene: 3. The CDR3 has 13 amino acids. In DNA form, the CDR3 reads TGTGCCAGGTTGACAGGGAGCACAGATACGCAGTATTTT. Residues: CARLTGSTDTQYF.

V and J are TRBV2 and TRBJ1-3; D may be TRBD1 (5 bases). The V gene's germline CDR1 is SNHLY and CDR2 FYNNEI. This CDR3 region has 14 residues. V dropped 7 bases and J dropped 3 bases, with 13 bases sitting between them. The DNA of the CDR3 is TGTGCCAGCAAAAGCGACAGCCATGGAAACACCATATATTTT. Protein product: CASKSDSHGNTIYF.

CDR3 DNA: TGTGCCAGCAGTTACTCTCCTACAAGCGGGGCAGGCTACACCTTC. Residues: CASSYSPTSGAGYTF. The J gene is TRBJ1-2, the V gene TRBV6-6, with D possibly being TRBD1 (5 bases). The CDR3 length is 15 residues. Germline V lookup: CDR1 MNHNY, CDR2 SVGAGI (reference sequence). V was pared by 0 bases and J by 8 bases, with 16 bases between.